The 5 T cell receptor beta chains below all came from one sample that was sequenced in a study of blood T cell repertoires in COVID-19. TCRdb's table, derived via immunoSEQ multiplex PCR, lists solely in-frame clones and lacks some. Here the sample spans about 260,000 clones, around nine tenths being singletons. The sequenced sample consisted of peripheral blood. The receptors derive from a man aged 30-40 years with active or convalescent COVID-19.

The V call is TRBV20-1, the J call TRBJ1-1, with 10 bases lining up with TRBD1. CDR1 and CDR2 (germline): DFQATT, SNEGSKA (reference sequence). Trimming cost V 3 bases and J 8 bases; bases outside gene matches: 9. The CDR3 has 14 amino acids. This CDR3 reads CSASPLRTGGEAFF. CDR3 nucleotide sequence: TGCAGTGCTAGTCCCCTTCGGACAGGGGGGGAAGCTTTCTTT.

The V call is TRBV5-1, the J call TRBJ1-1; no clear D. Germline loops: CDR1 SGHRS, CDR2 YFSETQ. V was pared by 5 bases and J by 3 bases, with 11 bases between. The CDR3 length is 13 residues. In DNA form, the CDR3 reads TGCGCCAGCAGATCGCAGGATGACACTGAAGCTTTCTTT. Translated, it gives CASRSQDDTEAFF.

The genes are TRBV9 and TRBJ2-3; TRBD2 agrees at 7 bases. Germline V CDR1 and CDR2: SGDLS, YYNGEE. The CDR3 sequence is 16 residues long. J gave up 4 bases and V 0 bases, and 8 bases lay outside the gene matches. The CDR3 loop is CASSVGFGGEADTQYF. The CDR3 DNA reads TGTGCCAGCAGCGTAGGATTTGGGGGGGAGGCAGATACGCAGTATTTT.

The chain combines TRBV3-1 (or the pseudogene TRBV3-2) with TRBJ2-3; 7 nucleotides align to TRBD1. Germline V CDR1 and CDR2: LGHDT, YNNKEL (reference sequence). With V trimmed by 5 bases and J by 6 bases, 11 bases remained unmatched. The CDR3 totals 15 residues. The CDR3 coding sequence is TGTGCCAGCAGCGTCGGGACAGTGTCTTCCGATACGCAGTATTTT. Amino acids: CASSVGTVSSDTQYF.

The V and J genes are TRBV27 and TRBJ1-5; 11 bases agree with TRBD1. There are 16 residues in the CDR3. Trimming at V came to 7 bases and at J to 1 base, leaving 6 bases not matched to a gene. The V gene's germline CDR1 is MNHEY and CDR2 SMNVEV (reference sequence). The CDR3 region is CASTPGTGGSNQPQHF. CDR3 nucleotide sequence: TGTGCCAGCACCCCCGGGACAGGGGGAAGCAATCAGCCCCAGCATTTT.